The rows below give T cell receptor beta chains drawn from one sample of a study of OX40 agonist ivuxolimab in advanced cancers. TCRdb's copy holds only in-frame clones and misses some; the assay was immunoSEQ multiplex PCR. This table holds 55,000 to 95,000 clones, around nine tenths found once. The sample in question was CD4+ or CD8+ T cells sorted from blood, obtained in a trial of the OX40 agonist ivuxolimab. The receptors derive from an adult with an advanced solid tumor such as melanoma, head and neck, liver or kidney cancer. Both conserved end residues are part of each CDR3.

V gene	CDR3 length	CDR3 protein
TRBV27	15	CASSPHPQGRQPQHF
TRBV30	13	CAWSVGPIYGYTF
TRBV5-1	14	CASSLSGSQETQYF
TRBV9	14	CASSGTLKTGELFF
TRBV5-6	14	CASTRGGLIYEQYF
TRBV14	14	CASSTRRKQETQYF
TRBV19	15	CASSIGTSVGETQYF
TRBV5-5	15	CASSPDREVRHGYTF
TRBV5-1	15	CASSLGGSGNQPQHF
TRBV15	13	CATSRRDTALGGF
TRBV11-2	15	CASSLVGASGNTIYF
TRBV28	15	CASSTRQGAGETQYF
TRBV5-1	14	CASSPKGGGSPLHF
TRBV7-3	15	CASSLMALAGAEQYF
TRBV6-1	15	CASSVGQGSYNEQFF
TRBV6-4	15	CASIIRRGRAGELFF
TRBV7-9	15	CASSPNPNRGDTQYF
TRBV7-3	16	CASSPGGGSESNEQFF
TRBV29-1	14	CSAEIGSGSYEQYF
TRBV6-6	13	CASSDEMGNTIYF
TRBV29-1	12	CSVERAGYEQYF
TRBV5-1	15	CASSLALSGNTEAFF
TRBV7-6	15	CASSSGTTRQETQYF
TRBV19	18	CASSTADRGPYQGYGHTF
TRBV4-1	14	CASSIDRVNEKLFF
TRBV28	11	CASSFLDTQYF
TRBV27	16	CASRETDRQGAYEQYF
TRBV11-3	16	CASSSPPGPWVYEQFF
TRBV11-1	14	CASSLLMGNTEAFF
TRBV25-1	13	CASRNRGQYGYTF
TRBV28	15	CASSPPPVMNTEAFF
TRBV13	13	CASSLLHLETQYF
TRBV11-3	15	CASSWTGGRDTEAFF
TRBV28	15	CASSFAGQGNQPQHF
TRBV6-6	12	CAIRDPPQPQHF
TRBV28	15	CASSTGTSGVYEQYF
TRBV5-4	15	CASSKGGATNEKLFF
TRBV27	16	CASSPRQGFGKNIQYF
TRBV19	14	CASSIVGTAQGYTF
TRBV12-5	17	CASGLSYGGGKRAEAFF
TRBV30	11	CARDGKYEQYF
TRBV19	14	CASSMVGAGGQQFF
TRBV5-1	14	CATSPSGAEETQYF
TRBV6-5	14	CARQAPGRPREAFF
TRBV9	15	CASSVGPGQTNEQFF
TRBV27	16	CASSLGSQRITDTQYF
TRBV27	18	CASSRGLAGGLPTDTQYF
TRBV7-2	14	CASSLSRERYEQYF
TRBV11-3	15	CASSLEAGAVGELFF
TRBV19	18	CASSTGTSGSMGTDTQYF
TRBV7-9	14	CASSLRDRGNEQFF
TRBV19	15	CASRDPGRSSYEQYF
TRBV30	15	CAWTPRVRDNYGYTF
TRBV19	15	CASSIASGGSYEQYF